Listed here are 15 T cell receptor beta chains from one sample, sequenced in a study of OX40 agonist ivuxolimab in advanced cancers. The method was immunoSEQ multiplex PCR; TCRdb's version includes in-frame clones alone and lacks a portion of them. There are around 20,000 clones in the sample; 75% to 90% occur only once, and about 33% lies in the top ten. The starting material was CD4+ or CD8+ T cells sorted from blood, obtained in a trial of the OX40 agonist ivuxolimab. The receptors were sampled from an adult with an advanced solid tumor such as melanoma, head and neck, liver or kidney cancer.

This chain connects TRBV29-1 to TRBJ2-5; TRBD2 might be the D (6 bases). CDR1 SQVTM and CDR2 ANQGSEA come from the germline V gene. The V end was cut by 4 bases, the J end by 5 bases, with 11 bases between. The CDR3 is 12 residues long. CDR3 in DNA: TGCAGCGTTGTTGGGGGGATGGAGACCCAGTACTTC. Its protein product is CSVVGGMETQYF.

CDR3 loop: CASSRFGGGKSSYNEQFF. The CDR3 DNA sequence: TGTGCCAGCAGCCGATTTGGGGGCGGGAAGAGCTCCTACAATGAGCAGTTCTTC. The chain has TRBV7-2 and TRBJ2-1; D may match TRBD1 or TRBD2 (6 bases each). CDR1 is SGHTA and CDR2 is FQGNSA in the germline V gene. The CDR3 has 18 residues. V was shortened by 5 bases and J by 0 bases, with 20 bases between the two germline ends.

This rearrangement joins TRBV7-9 to TRBJ1-6; D not certain. The CDR3 loop spans 16 amino acids. V was pared by 5 bases and J by 0 bases, with 11 bases between. The V gene's germline CDR1 is SEHNR and CDR2 FQNEAQ (reference sequence). The chain's CDR3 is CASSPARISYNSPLHF. In DNA, the CDR3 is TGTGCCAGCAGCCCGGCGAGGATCTCCTATAATTCACCCCTCCACTTT.

This sequence joins TRBV19 and TRBJ2-2; D call uncertain. This CDR3 contains 14 residues. Germline assignment: CDR1 LNHDA and CDR2 SQIVND (reference sequence). Deletions cut 5 bases from V and 2 bases from J, with 9 bases between. CDR3: CASSASTNTGELFF. CDR3 DNA sequence: TGTGCCAGTAGTGCCTCTACCAACACCGGGGAGCTGTTTTTT.

V gene TRBV9 combines with J gene TRBJ2-2, with 8 positions matching TRBD2. V shed 0 bases, J shed 7 bases, and the junction held 5 bases outside the gene matches. The CDR3 runs 15 residues. Germline lookup yields CDR1 SGDLS and CDR2 YYNGEE. CDR3 protein: CASSVVTGGDGELFF. The CDR3, as DNA: TGTGCCAGCAGCGTAGTTACGGGAGGGGACGGGGAGCTGTTTTTT.

This chain connects TRBV7-2 to TRBJ2-5, with 10 bases fitting TRBD2. Germline V lookup: CDR1 SGHTA, CDR2 FQGNSA. J lost 3 bases, V lost 5 bases, and 6 bases had no gene match. The CDR3 has 15 residues. The CDR3 nucleotides are TGTGCCAGCAGCCAACCGGGACTAGCGAAAGAGACCCAGTACTTC. Its protein is CASSQPGLAKETQYF. The full variable domain, its missing parts supplied by reference TRBV7-2 and TRBJ2-5, is GAGVSQSPSNKVTEKGKDVELRCDPISGHTALYWYRQSLGQGLEFLIYFQGNSAPDKSGLPSDRFSAERTGGSVSTLTIQRTQQEDSAVYLCASSQPGLAKETQYFGPGTRLLVL.

The J gene is TRBJ1-1, the V gene TRBV29-1, with D perhaps matching TRBD1 (6 bases). The CDR3 has 14 amino acids. Trimming removed 7 bases at V and 4 bases at J, with 19 bases between. Germline-derived CDR1 and CDR2 are SQVTM and ANQGSEA. The chain's CDR3 is CSAPGGGWSTEAFF. In nucleotides, the CDR3 is TGCAGCGCCCCGGGGGGCGGATGGAGCACTGAAGCTTTCTTT.

The rearrangement uses TRBV7-6 and TRBJ1-1; 10 bases align to TRBD1. V trimming: 7 bases; J trimming: 5 bases; junction bases outside the gene matches: 7. Per germline, CDR1 SGHVS and CDR2 FNYEAQ. The CDR3 extends over 14 amino acids. CDR3 in amino acids: CASTPDRGRTEAFF. As DNA, the CDR3 is TGTGCCAGCACCCCGGACAGGGGGAGGACTGAAGCTTTCTTT.

The rearrangement joins TRBV6-1 to TRBJ1-4; D gene uncertain. The germline gives CDR1 MNHNS, CDR2 SASEGT. V was pared by 4 bases and J by 0 bases, with 9 bases between. The CDR3 has 15 residues. CDR3 amino acids: CASSADPSTNEKLFF. CDR3 nucleotides: TGTGCCAGCAGTGCTGACCCGTCAACTAATGAAAAACTGTTTTTT.

This chain links TRBV19 with TRBJ2-3; TRBD2 agrees at 10 bases. The germline CDR1 and CDR2 sequences are LNHDA and SQIVND (reference sequence). With 1 base clipped from V and 5 bases from J, the junction kept 12 bases outside the gene matches. CDR3 size: 18 residues. DNA of the CDR3: TGTGCCAGTAGTATAGGGCCTAGCGGGGGTGCTCTGGTAGATACGCAGTATTTT. This sequence encodes CASSIGPSGGALVDTQYF.

The chain employs TRBV5-8 and TRBJ2-3, with a weak D call TRBD2 (5 bases). Germline CDR1 and CDR2: SGHTS and YDEGEE. This CDR3 comprises 14 residues. V lost 0 bases and J 2 bases, leaving 7 bases between the germline ends. CDR3 protein: CASSLGENTDTQYF. The CDR3 DNA reads TGTGCCAGCAGCTTGGGGGAGAACACAGATACGCAGTATTTT. The full variable domain, rest sourced from reference TRBV5-8 and TRBJ2-3, is EAGVTQSPTHLIKTRGQQATLRCSPISGHTSVYWYQQALGLGLQFLLWYDEGEERNRGNFPPRFSGRQFPNYSSELNVNALELEDSALYLCASSLGENTDTQYFGPGTRLTVL.

This chain connects TRBV7-7 to TRBJ2-5, with 8 bases identical to TRBD1. The length of the CDR3 is 17 residues. The trim removed 1 base at V and 3 bases at J, leaving 10 bases unmatched. Germline V gene sequence: CDR1 SSHAT, CDR2 FNYEAQ (reference sequence). This chain's CDR3 is CASSLGDRPGQEETQYF. As DNA, the CDR3 is TGTGCCAGCAGCTTAGGGGACAGGCCTGGGCAAGAAGAGACCCAGTACTTC. The variable domain in full, completed from reference TRBV7-7 and TRBJ2-5, reads GAGVSQSPRYKVTKRGQDVTLRCDPISSHATLYWYQQALGQGPEFLTYFNYEAQPDKSGLPSDRFSAERPEGSISTLTIQRTEQRDSAMYRCASSLGDRPGQEETQYFGPGTRLLVL.

This clone appeared a few times. The gene calls are TRBV5-7 and TRBJ2-7; no clear D gene. TRBV5-7 is an open reading frame whose function is uncertain. The CDR3 sequence is 12 residues long. Trimming took off 5 bases at V and 0 bases at J, with 6 bases between the two ends. Here the CDR3 reads CASSHSSYEQYF. In nucleotides, the CDR3 is TGTGCCAGCAGTCATAGCTCCTACGAGCAGTACTTC.

The V gene is TRBV5-1, the J gene TRBJ2-1; 8 bases are a match to TRBD2. The germline V gene encodes CDR1 SGHRS and CDR2 YFSETQ. This CDR3 is 15 amino acids long. Trimming removed 0 bases from V and 7 bases from J; junction bases left unmatched: 6. CDR3 nucleotide sequence: TGCGCCAGCAGCTTGGGGGTAGCGGGGCTGAATGAGCAGTTCTTC. It specifies CASSLGVAGLNEQFF.

This sequence joins TRBV19 and TRBJ1-5; TRBD1 might be the D (6 bases). The CDR3 is 18 amino acids. Trimming took off 7 bases at V and 1 base at J, with 23 bases between the two ends. Germline CDR1 LNHDA, CDR2 SQIVND (reference sequence). This CDR3 reads CASTRTVRESRSNQPQHF. The CDR3 DNA reads TGTGCCAGTACCCGGACAGTTCGAGAGAGTAGGAGCAATCAGCCCCAGCATTTT.